The 8 T cell receptor beta chains below were found in one sample sequenced in a study of blood T cells in healthy people across ages. A second PCR of about 6 to 11 cycles used a sample-barcoded 5' primer and a J-beta primer mix. TCRdb called the 5' RACE reads again in MiXCR, with one record for every CDR3 protein. The table lists about 1.8 million distinct CDR3 sequences, 49% of them singletons, with 2% to 2.5% in the top ten. Specimen: blood. These receptors were collected from a woman in her 40s in good health.

The chain is built from TRBV6-2 or TRBV6-3 and TRBJ1-5, with a tentative D call TRBD1 (6 bases). V was clipped by 3 bases and J by 4 bases, with 10 bases between them. This CDR3 comprises 14 residues. Germline V gives CDR1 MNHEY, CDR2 SVGEGT. The CDR3, as DNA: TGTGCCAGCAGTTATGGGACAAGTAATCAGCCCCAGCATTTT. It specifies CASSYGTSNQPQHF.

The chain joins TRBV6-6 to TRBJ1-2; TRBD1 might be the D (6 bases). Germline CDR1 MNHNY, CDR2 SVGAGI (reference sequence). The V and J ends lost 6 bases and 2 bases respectively, with 16 bases between them. The CDR3 loop spans 15 amino acids. CDR3 DNA: TGTGCCAGCAGCCTCCGTACCACAGGGAACTATGGCTACACCTTC. As protein: CASSLRTTGNYGYTF.

This clonotype appeared a few times. The chain carries TRBV6-5 and TRBJ2-5, with 7 bases aligning to TRBD2. Germline V gene sequence: CDR1 MNHEY, CDR2 SVGAGI. This CDR3 region has 14 residues. The V gene end was trimmed by 1 base and the J gene end by 5 bases; junction bases not matched to a gene: 4. The CDR3 DNA is TGTGCCAGCAGTTACTTGGGAGGGCTGGAGACCCAGTACTTC. Translating it yields CASSYLGGLETQYF.

The chain has TRBV20-1 and TRBJ2-3; 9 bases line up with TRBD1. J was trimmed by 2 bases and V by 6 bases; bases with no gene match: 6. Germline CDR1 is DFQATT and CDR2 is SNEGSKA (reference sequence). CDR3 length equals 14 residues. CDR3 in amino acids: CSAITGGNTDTQYF. CDR3 sequence (DNA): TGCAGTGCCATCACAGGGGGCAACACAGATACGCAGTATTTT.

The V call is TRBV28, the J call TRBJ1-1; TRBD1 is a possible D gene (5 bases). CDR1 and CDR2 (germline): MDHEN, SYDVKM. The germline V and J ends were trimmed by 6 bases and 3 bases, with 14 bases remaining between them. The CDR3 contains 14 residues. The CDR3 protein is CASSSLLGDTEAFF. For the CDR3, the DNA is TGTGCCAGCAGCTCTCTACTGGGGGACACTGAAGCTTTCTTT.

The chain combines TRBV15 with TRBJ2-1, with a tentative D call TRBD2 (6 bases). Germline values: CDR1 LNHNV, CDR2 YYDKDF (reference sequence). V lost 3 bases, J lost 10 bases, and 13 bases lay in between. The CDR3 is made up of 13 amino acids. The CDR3 nucleotides are TGTGCCACCAGCAGCGTTACTAGCCCCGAGCAGTTCTTC. Translation: CATSSVTSPEQFF.

The rearrangement joins TRBV12-3 or TRBV12-4 to TRBJ1-4, with 7 bases fitting TRBD1. Trimming cost V 4 bases and J 4 bases; bases outside gene matches: 6. This CDR3 comprises 15 residues. CDR3 in amino acids: CASSSNRGHNEKLFF. As DNA, the CDR3 is TGTGCCAGCAGTTCGAACAGGGGTCATAATGAAAAACTGTTTTTT.

This chain links TRBV7-9 with TRBJ1-2, with D perhaps TRBD1 (6 bases). The germline CDR1 and CDR2 sequences are SEHNR and FQNEAQ (reference sequence). The CDR3 has 15 residues. Trimming pared 5 bases from V and 3 bases from J, leaving 16 bases between. The DNA of the CDR3 is TGTGCCAGCAGCACCAGGGGTCTTACCTACTATGGCTACACCTTC. This encodes CASSTRGLTYYGYTF.